This entry concerns a single T cell receptor beta chain. CDR3 length: 16 residues. Trimming left V 4 bases short and J 1 base short, with 17 bases between. CDR1 is MNHNS, CDR2 SASEGT, per germline. The sample belongs to a study of blood T cell repertoires in COVID-19. Looking at the study overall: Donors in the United States, Italy and Spain gave samples during acute or convalescent COVID-19. From T cells, B-cell-depleted T cells, or PBMCs came the material, which was cDNA or gDNA.

Per the study methods: Amplifying reference gene primers gave estimates of nucleated cell counts. The assay was immunoSEQ multiplex PCR, and TCRdb's table has in-frame clones only and misses some. The DNA gave D and trimming, while V, J and clone size come from that table. The sample yields hundreds of thousands of clones, 75% to 90% seen once. This sequence was found in a woman aged 30 to 39 with active or convalescent COVID-19. The V and J genes are TRBV6-1 and TRBJ2-7, with a weak D call TRBD1 (5 bases). Sample: peripheral blood. Here the CDR3 reads CASSVSGAQPSYEQYF. The CDR3 DNA reads as TGTGCCAGCAGTGTTTCTGGGGCCCAGCCATCCTACGAGCAGTACTTC.